The 3 T cell receptor beta chains listed next were all sequenced from one sample in a study of T cell changes during pregnancy in multiple sclerosis. The repertoire was sequenced with immunoSEQ multiplex PCR; TCRdb's copy has only in-frame clones and lacks some. The sample records about 76,000 clones, 93% being singletons. The sample in question was peripheral blood, obtained in the second trimester of pregnancy. The receptor source for this set is a female donor with multiple sclerosis, enrolled in a pregnancy study.

The chain links TRBV6-5 to TRBJ2-2; TRBD2 aligns across 8 bases. The ends lost 7 bases at V and 4 bases at J; junction bases unmatched: 5. In germline, CDR1 is MNHEY, CDR2 SVGAGI. There are 14 residues in the CDR3. DNA for the CDR3: TGTGCCAGCAAGAACGGGGGGGCCACCGGGGAGCTGTTTTTT. It is translated as CASKNGGATGELFF.

This chain connects TRBV7-8 to TRBJ2-7; TRBD2 aligns across 12 bases. The V gene's germline CDR1 is SGHVS and CDR2 FQNEAQ. The CDR3 length is 17 residues. J was trimmed by 0 bases and V by 5 bases; bases with no gene match: 8. CDR3 DNA sequence: TGTGCCAGCAGCATCAGACTAGCGGGGGCATTCTCCTACGAGCAGTACTTC. This sequence encodes CASSIRLAGAFSYEQYF. Complete variable domain (other parts from reference TRBV7-8 and TRBJ2-7): GAGVSQSPRYKVAKRGQDVALRCDPISGHVSLFWYQQALGQGPEFLTYFQNEAQLDKSGLPSDRFFAERPEGSVSTLKIQRTQQEDSAVYLCASSIRLAGAFSYEQYFGPGTRLTVT.

This clone was observed a single time. The chain combines TRBV9 with TRBJ2-5; D is possibly TRBD2 (5 bases). The ends were cut back, 8 bases at V and 2 bases at J, with 16 bases in the middle. CDR1 and CDR2 from the germline V gene are SGDLS and YYNGEE. This CDR3 contains 14 residues. The CDR3 protein is CASSGTVAQETQYF. The CDR3 DNA reads as TGTGCCAGTTCTGGTACCGTAGCGCAAGAGACCCAGTACTTC.